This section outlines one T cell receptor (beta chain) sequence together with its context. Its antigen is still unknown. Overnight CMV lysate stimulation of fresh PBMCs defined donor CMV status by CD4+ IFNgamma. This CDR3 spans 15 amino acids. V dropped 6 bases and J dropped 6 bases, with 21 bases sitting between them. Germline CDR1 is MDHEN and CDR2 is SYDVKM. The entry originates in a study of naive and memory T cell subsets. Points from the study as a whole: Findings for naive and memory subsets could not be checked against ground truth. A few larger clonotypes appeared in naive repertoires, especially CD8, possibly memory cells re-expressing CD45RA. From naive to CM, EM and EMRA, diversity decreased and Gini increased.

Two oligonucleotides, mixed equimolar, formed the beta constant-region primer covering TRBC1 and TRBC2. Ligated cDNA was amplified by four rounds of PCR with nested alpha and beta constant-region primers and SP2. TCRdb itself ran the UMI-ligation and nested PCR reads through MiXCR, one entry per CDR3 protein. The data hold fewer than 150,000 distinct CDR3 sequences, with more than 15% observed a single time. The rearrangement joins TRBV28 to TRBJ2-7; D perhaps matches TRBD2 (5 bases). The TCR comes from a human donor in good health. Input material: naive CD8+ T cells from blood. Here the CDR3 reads CASSSDPWDRGEQYF. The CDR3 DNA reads TGTGCCAGCAGCTCTGATCCATGGGATCGGGGCGAGCAGTACTTC.